One sample yielded the 24 T cell receptor beta chains listed below, sequenced in a study of T cells in Graves' hyperthyroidism and ophthalmopathy. Amplification of TCR beta CDR3 regions used RNA as the template. HTBI primers drove first-round RT-PCR of the TCR CDR3. TCRdb passed the multiplex PCR reads through MiXCR, listing each CDR3 protein once. Found here are approximately 400,000 distinct CDR3 sequences, 20% to 25% of them singletons; the top ten hold about 73%. Specimen: blood. All receptors derive from a man between 45 and 60 years old with Graves' hyperthyroidism.

This clonotype was recorded at least ten times. This sequence joins TRBV2 and TRBJ1-2, with 9 bases lining up with TRBD1. The germline V gene encodes CDR1 SNHLY and CDR2 FYNNEI. The CDR3 is 14 residues long. V lost 6 bases and J lost 2; bases outside the gene matches: 4. CDR3 in amino acids: CASRGDRVNYGYTF. The CDR3, as DNA: TGTGCCAGCAGAGGGGACAGGGTAAACTATGGCTACACCTTC. Using reference TRBV2 and TRBJ1-2 for the parts outside the CDR3, the full variable domain is EPEVTQTPSHQVTQMGQEVILRCVPISNHLYFYWYRQILGQKVEFLVSFYNNEISEKSEIFDDQFSVERPDGSNFTLKIRSTKLEDSAMYFCASRGDRVNYGYTFGSGTRLTVV.

This chain uses TRBV20-1 with TRBJ2-2, with a possible D match to TRBD1 (5 bases). From germline, CDR1 is DFQATT and CDR2 SNEGSKA (reference sequence). V lost 7 bases and J lost 7, with 10 bases in between. This CDR3 contains 11 residues. The CDR3 DNA reads TGCAGTGTTAGGGGTTTCGGGGAGCTGTTTTTT. Protein product: CSVRGFGELFF.

The chain links TRBV28 to TRBJ1-1; 7 bases line up with TRBD1. This CDR3 has 14 residues. The germline V gene has CDR1 MDHEN and CDR2 SYDVKM. J gave up 4 bases and V 6 bases, and 8 bases lay outside the gene matches. CDR3 loop: CASSQQGKGTEAFF. CDR3 in DNA: TGTGCCAGCAGCCAACAGGGGAAGGGCACTGAAGCTTTCTTT.

This clonotype was seen a handful of times. The rearrangement uses TRBV29-1 and TRBJ1-1, with D maybe TRBD1 (5 bases). V was clipped by 3 bases and J by 5 bases, with 16 bases between them. The CDR3 is made up of 14 amino acids. Germline loops: CDR1 SQVTM, CDR2 ANQGSEA. CDR3 nucleotides: TGCAGCGTTGACTTTGGTGGGGGGGGTACTGAAGCTTTCTTT. Its translation: CSVDFGGGGTEAFF. Drawing the rest from reference TRBV29-1 and TRBJ1-1, the complete variable domain is SAVISQKPSRDICQRGTSLTIQCQVDSQVTMMFWYRQQPGQSLTLIATANQGSEATYESGFVIDKFPISRPNLTFSTLTVSNMSPEDSSIYLCSVDFGGGGTEAFFGQGTRLTVV.

This clonotype has more than one count but fewer than ten. CDR3 sequence reads: CASYYLGTGYNEQFF. CDR3 bases: TGTGCCAGCTATTATCTTGGGACAGGCTACAATGAGCAGTTCTTC. This chain joins TRBV7-3 and TRBJ2-1; 8 nucleotides agree with TRBD1. The CDR3 runs 15 residues. Germline trimming cut 8 bases from V and 3 bases from J; bases unmatched to any gene: 9. Germline CDR1 reads SGHTA; CDR2 reads FQGTGA.

This clonotype was counted ten times or more. This chain connects TRBV27 to TRBJ2-3; TRBD2 matches 10 bases. CDR1 is MNHEY, CDR2 SMNVEV, per germline (reference sequence). The ends lost 2 bases at V and 5 bases at J; junction bases unmatched: 4. The CDR3 is 15 residues long. Here the CDR3 DNA reads TGTGCCAGCAGTTTAACAAGCGGGAGGGTAGATACGCAGTATTTT. Protein product: CASSLTSGRVDTQYF.

This clonotype was picked up a small number of times. This chain connects TRBV15 to TRBJ2-6; 8 bases agree with TRBD1. Trimming at V came to 5 bases and at J to 1 base, leaving 13 bases not matched to a gene. CDR1 is LNHNV, CDR2 YYDKDF, per germline (reference sequence). The length of the CDR3 is 19 residues. CDR3 nucleotide sequence: TGTGCCACCAGCGGACAAGCGGACAGGGAGAGATCTGGGGCCAACGTCCTGACTTTC. This gives the protein CATSGQADRERSGANVLTF.

This clonotype was detected only a few times. The rearrangement uses TRBV20-1 and TRBJ2-4; TRBD2 is a possible D gene (6 bases). This CDR3 region has 15 residues. V dropped 3 bases and J dropped 5 bases, with 17 bases sitting between them. Germline V gene lookup returns CDR1 DFQATT and CDR2 SNEGSKA (reference sequence). In DNA, the CDR3 is TGCAGTGCTAGGAGGCCGGGACTGAGGGAAAACATTCAGTACTTC. Its translation is CSARRPGLRENIQYF.

The V call is TRBV5-1, the J call TRBJ2-1; 10 bases line up with TRBD1. The J segment lost 4 bases and the V segment lost 2 bases, leaving 6 bases of the junction unmatched. CDR1 is SGHRS, CDR2 YFSETQ, per germline. CDR3 length: 16 residues. The CDR3 region has the DNA TGCGCCAGCAGCTTCGGACAGGGGGGCGTATACAATGAGCAGTTCTTC. It is translated as CASSFGQGGVYNEQFF.

This rearrangement joins TRBV19 to TRBJ2-7; D tentatively fits TRBD1 or TRBD2 (5 bases each). CDR1 and CDR2 from the germline V gene are LNHDA and SQIVND (reference sequence). The CDR3 loop spans 14 amino acids. V lost 8 bases, J lost 5 bases, and 19 bases lay in between. CDR3 loop: CASQSEGTRDEQYF. The CDR3 region has the DNA TGTGCCAGTCAGAGCGAGGGGACCCGGGACGAGCAGTACTTC.

The genes are TRBV28 and TRBJ1-2; the D gene is possibly TRBD1 (6 bases). V was cut by 1 base and J by 5 bases, with 11 bases left in between. CDR3 length equals 14 residues. The germline V gene has CDR1 MDHEN and CDR2 SYDVKM. The CDR3 is CASSLLDSGYGYTF. CDR3 DNA sequence: TGTGCCAGCAGTTTATTGGACAGTGGATATGGCTACACCTTC.

The table lists this clonotype with a few counts. The CDR3 bases are TGCGCCAGCAGCTTGACGGACGGATTTAATGAAAAACTGTTTTTT. Its protein is CASSLTDGFNEKLFF. The chain is built from TRBV5-1 and TRBJ1-4; D is unresolved. The CDR3 consists of 15 residues. Germline CDR1 is SGHRS and CDR2 is YFSETQ. V gave up 1 base and J gave up 4 bases, with 11 bases separating them.

This chain uses TRBV28 with TRBJ1-5, with 9 nucleotides matching TRBD1. Trimming cost V 4 bases and J 5 bases; bases outside gene matches: 12. Germline lookup yields CDR1 MDHEN and CDR2 SYDVKM. This CDR3 spans 17 amino acids. The CDR3 coding sequence is TGTGCCAGCAGTTACTCGAGGACAGGGGTGGGTGATCAGCCCCAGCATTTT. Residues: CASSYSRTGVGDQPQHF.

The gene calls are TRBV11-1 and TRBJ1-4, with D perhaps TRBD1 (5 bases). The CDR3 has 16 amino acids. Germline CDR1 reads SGHAT; CDR2 reads FQDESV (reference sequence). Trimming removed 3 bases at V and 0 bases at J, with 11 bases between. In nucleotides, the CDR3 is TGTGCCAGCAGCTTGCAAACGGGGGCAACTAATGAAAAACTGTTTTTT. The encoded protein is CASSLQTGATNEKLFF.

This clonotype was found a few times. This rearrangement joins TRBV29-1 to TRBJ1-2; D is possibly TRBD1 (6 bases). Trimming removed 6 bases from V and 3 bases from J, with 14 bases in between. In germline, CDR1 is SQVTM, CDR2 ANQGSEA. This CDR3 comprises 13 residues. The CDR3 region is CSVPRQEHYGYTF. The CDR3 DNA follows: TGCAGCGTCCCCAGACAGGAGCACTATGGCTACACCTTC. Full variable domain (remainder filled in from reference TRBV29-1 and TRBJ1-2): SAVISQKPSRDICQRGTSLTIQCQVDSQVTMMFWYRQQPGQSLTLIATANQGSEATYESGFVIDKFPISRPNLTFSTLTVSNMSPEDSSIYLCSVPRQEHYGYTFGSGTRLTVV.

This sequence joins TRBV4-1 and TRBJ1-5; TRBD1 agrees at 7 bases. Germline CDR1 MGHRA, CDR2 YSYEKL. Trimming cost V 2 bases and J 3 bases; bases outside gene matches: 4. The CDR3 runs to 15 residues. Here the CDR3 reads CASSQLTGPNQPQHF. The CDR3 DNA reads TGCGCCAGCAGCCAATTGACAGGGCCCAATCAGCCCCAGCATTTT.

This clonotype was seen more than once but under ten times. The chain couples TRBV2 to TRBJ2-5; 7 bases fit TRBD1. CDR3 length equals 13 residues. V lost 9 bases, J lost 3 bases, and 7 bases stayed unmatched. The germline CDR1 and CDR2 sequences are SNHLY and FYNNEI. The DNA for the CDR3 is TGTGCCAGTTCTTTTGACAGGGAAGAGACCCAGTACTTC. Residues: CASSFDREETQYF.

This clonotype has at least ten counts. The chain couples TRBV11-2 to TRBJ2-5, with a possible D match to TRBD1 (6 bases). CDR3 length: 13 residues. Trimming took off 1 base at V and 4 bases at J, with 7 bases between the two ends. Germline V gene lookup returns CDR1 SGHAT and CDR2 FQNNGV. The CDR3 DNA reads as TGTGCCAGCAGCTTAGCCAGGGGAGAGACCCAGTACTTC. Translating gives CASSLARGETQYF.

The chain combines TRBV7-9 with TRBJ1-5, with D unclear. This CDR3 has 14 residues. Germline loops: CDR1 SEHNR, CDR2 FQNEAQ (reference sequence). V was cut by 8 bases and J by 4 bases, with 15 bases left in between. In DNA form, the CDR3 reads TGTGCCAGCGCCCTGGGGAGGGCTAATCAGCCCCAGCATTTT. Its protein product is CASALGRANQPQHF.

The chain is built from TRBV6-1 and TRBJ2-7, with D hard to call. Between the trimmed V and J ends, which lost 10 bases and 0 bases, there was a span of 7 bases. Germline V CDR1 and CDR2: MNHNS, SASEGT. This CDR3 region has 11 residues. CDR3: CATRHSYEQYF. CDR3 sequence (DNA): TGTGCCACCCGGCACTCCTACGAGCAGTACTTC.

J is TRBJ1-2 and V is TRBV7-9, with 7 positions matching TRBD1. The V gene's germline CDR1 is SEHNR and CDR2 FQNEAQ (reference sequence). This CDR3 contains 15 residues. The trim removed 5 bases at V and 4 bases at J, leaving 10 bases unmatched. The CDR3 here is CASSPISDRTYGYTF. The CDR3 DNA reads TGTGCCAGCAGCCCCATATCGGACAGGACCTATGGCTACACCTTC.

The chain employs TRBV12-3 or TRBV12-4 and TRBJ2-1; D ambiguous. The CDR3 is 12 amino acids. Between the trimmed V and J ends, which lost 5 bases and 10 bases, there was a span of 12 bases. The CDR3 DNA sequence: TGTGCCAGCAGTAACTACTATGTCGAGCAGTTCTTC. It is translated as CASSNYYVEQFF.

This clonotype came up a few times. This rearrangement joins TRBV11-2 to TRBJ2-2; a weak D match, TRBD1 (5 bases). The germline V gene encodes CDR1 SGHAT and CDR2 FQNNGV. The CDR3 sequence is 13 residues long. With 5 bases removed from V and 5 bases from J, the gap between germline ends came to 9 bases. The CDR3, as DNA: TGTGCCAGCAGCCTCAGACAGACCGGGGAGCTGTTTTTT. Its protein is CASSLRQTGELFF.

V gene TRBV10-3 combines with J gene TRBJ1-5, with 9 positions matching TRBD1. Trimming took 10 bases from V and 5 from J; bases not matched to a gene: 9. The CDR3 is 14 amino acids. Germline V gene sequence: CDR1 ENHRY, CDR2 SYGVKD. The CDR3 nucleotides read TGTGCCACGGGACAGGGAGGACGGGATCAGCCCCAGCATTTT. This encodes CATGQGGRDQPQHF.